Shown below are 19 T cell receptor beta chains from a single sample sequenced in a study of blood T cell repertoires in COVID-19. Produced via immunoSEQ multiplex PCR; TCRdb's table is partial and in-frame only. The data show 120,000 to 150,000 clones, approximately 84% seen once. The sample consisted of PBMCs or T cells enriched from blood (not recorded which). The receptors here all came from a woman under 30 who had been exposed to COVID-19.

The CDR3 region is CASGAIAGALTDTQYF. The CDR3 DNA follows: TGTGCTAGTGGGGCAATAGCGGGAGCACTCACAGATACGCAGTATTTT. The chain uses TRBV12-5 and TRBJ2-3, with TRBD2 matching over 9 bases. V lost 6 bases to trimming and J lost 2 bases; unmatched junction nucleotides: 9. CDR1 is LGHNT and CDR2 is FRNRAP in the germline V gene. The CDR3 is made up of 16 amino acids.

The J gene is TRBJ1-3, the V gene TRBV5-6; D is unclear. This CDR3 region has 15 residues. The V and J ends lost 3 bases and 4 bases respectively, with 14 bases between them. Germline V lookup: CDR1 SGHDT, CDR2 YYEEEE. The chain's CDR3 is CASSYSGVAGNTIYF. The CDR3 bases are TGTGCCAGCAGCTACAGCGGGGTTGCGGGAAACACCATATATTTT.

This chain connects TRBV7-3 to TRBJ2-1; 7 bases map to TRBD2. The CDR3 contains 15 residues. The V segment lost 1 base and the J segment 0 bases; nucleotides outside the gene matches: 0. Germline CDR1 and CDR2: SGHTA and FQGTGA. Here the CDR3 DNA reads TGTGCCAGCAGCTTAAGCGGGAGCTCCTACAATGAGCAGTTCTTC. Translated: CASSLSGSSYNEQFF.

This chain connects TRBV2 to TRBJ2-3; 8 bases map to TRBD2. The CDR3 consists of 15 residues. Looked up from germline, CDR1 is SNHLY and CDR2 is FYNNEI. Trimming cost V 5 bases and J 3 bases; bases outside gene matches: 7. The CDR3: CASSPGLAATDTQYF. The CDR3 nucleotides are TGTGCCAGCAGTCCCGGACTAGCAGCGACAGATACGCAGTATTTT.

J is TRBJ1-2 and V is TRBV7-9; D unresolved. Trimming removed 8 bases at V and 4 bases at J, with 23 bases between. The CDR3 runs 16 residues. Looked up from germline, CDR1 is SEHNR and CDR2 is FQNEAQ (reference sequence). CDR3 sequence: CASFSPNLGLLYGYTF. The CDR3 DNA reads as TGTGCCAGCTTTTCGCCGAACCTAGGACTTCTCTATGGCTACACCTTC.

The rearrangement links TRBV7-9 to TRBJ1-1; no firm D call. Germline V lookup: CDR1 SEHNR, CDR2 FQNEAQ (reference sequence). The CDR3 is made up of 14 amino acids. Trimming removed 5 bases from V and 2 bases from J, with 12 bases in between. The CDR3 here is CASSPSVLNTEAFF. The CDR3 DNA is TGTGCCAGCAGCCCCTCGGTATTAAACACTGAAGCTTTCTTT.

The CDR3 sequence is CASPKGQLRSYEQYF. In DNA form, the CDR3 reads TGTGCCAGCCCCAAAGGACAGTTACGGTCCTACGAGCAGTACTTC. The chain has TRBV21-1 and TRBJ2-7; TRBD1, as called in the table, went unchecked against the DNA. TRBV21-1 is recorded as a pseudogene. This CDR3 is built from 15 residues.

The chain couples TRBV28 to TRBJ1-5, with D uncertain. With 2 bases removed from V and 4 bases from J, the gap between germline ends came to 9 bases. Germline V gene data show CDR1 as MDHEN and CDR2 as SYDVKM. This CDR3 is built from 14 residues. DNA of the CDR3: TGTGCCAGCAGTTTACGGGGTAGAAATCAGCCCCAGCATTTT. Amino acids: CASSLRGRNQPQHF.

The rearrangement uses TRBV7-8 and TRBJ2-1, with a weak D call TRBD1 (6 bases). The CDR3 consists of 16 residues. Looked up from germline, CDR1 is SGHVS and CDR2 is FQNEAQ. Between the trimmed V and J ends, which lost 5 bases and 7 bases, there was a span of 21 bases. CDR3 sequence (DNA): TGTGCCAGCAGCGTTCAGGGGAATAGACCGACGAATGAGCAGTTCTTC. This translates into CASSVQGNRPTNEQFF.

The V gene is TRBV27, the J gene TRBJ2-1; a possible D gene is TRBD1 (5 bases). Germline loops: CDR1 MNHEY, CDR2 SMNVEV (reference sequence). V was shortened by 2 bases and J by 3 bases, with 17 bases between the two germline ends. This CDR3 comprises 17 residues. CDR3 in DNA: TGTGCCAGCAGTTTAGGGGTAGGCAGGGCCCTCTACAATGAGCAGTTCTTC. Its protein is CASSLGVGRALYNEQFF.

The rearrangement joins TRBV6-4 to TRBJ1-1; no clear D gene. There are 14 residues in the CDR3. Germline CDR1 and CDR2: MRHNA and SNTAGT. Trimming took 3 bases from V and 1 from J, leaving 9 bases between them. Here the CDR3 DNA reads TGTGCCAGCAGTGAAAGTGGGCAGAACACTGAAGCTTTCTTT. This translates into CASSESGQNTEAFF.

CDR3 protein: CASSLFNGKDTEAFF. CDR3 DNA: TGTGCCAGCAGCTTATTCAACGGTAAAGACACTGAAGCTTTCTTT. The chain links TRBV7-8 to TRBJ1-1, with D unclear. The CDR3 consists of 15 residues. V was shortened by 2 bases and J by 3 bases, with 13 bases between the two germline ends. Per germline, CDR1 SGHVS and CDR2 FQNEAQ.

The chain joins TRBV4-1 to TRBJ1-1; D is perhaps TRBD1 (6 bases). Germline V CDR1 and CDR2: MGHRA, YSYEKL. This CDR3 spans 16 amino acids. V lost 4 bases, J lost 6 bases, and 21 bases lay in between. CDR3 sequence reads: CASSLGGQRGMPEAFF. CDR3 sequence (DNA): TGCGCCAGCAGCCTAGGGGGTCAAAGGGGGATGCCTGAAGCTTTCTTT.

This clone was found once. Here the CDR3 reads CASSRDRDTDTQYF. CDR3 coding DNA: TGCGCCAGCAGCCGGGACAGGGACACAGATACGCAGTATTTT. The genes are TRBV5-1 and TRBJ2-3, with 9 nucleotides matching TRBD1. The J segment lost 2 bases and the V segment lost 4 bases, leaving 2 bases of the junction unmatched. The germline V gene has CDR1 SGHRS and CDR2 YFSETQ. The CDR3 length is 14 residues.

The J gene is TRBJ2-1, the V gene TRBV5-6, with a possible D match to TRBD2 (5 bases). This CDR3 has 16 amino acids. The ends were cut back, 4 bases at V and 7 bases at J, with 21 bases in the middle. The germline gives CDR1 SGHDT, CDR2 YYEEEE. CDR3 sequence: CASSLVPSGQGNEQFF. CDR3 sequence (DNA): TGTGCCAGCAGCCTGGTCCCCAGCGGCCAAGGGAATGAGCAGTTCTTC. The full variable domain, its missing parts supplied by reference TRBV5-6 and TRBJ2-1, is DAGVTQSPTHLIKTRGQQVTLRCSPKSGHDTVSWYQQALGQGPQFIFQYYEEEERQRGNFPDRFSGHQFPNYSSELNVNALLLGDSALYLCASSLVPSGQGNEQFFGPGTRLTVL.

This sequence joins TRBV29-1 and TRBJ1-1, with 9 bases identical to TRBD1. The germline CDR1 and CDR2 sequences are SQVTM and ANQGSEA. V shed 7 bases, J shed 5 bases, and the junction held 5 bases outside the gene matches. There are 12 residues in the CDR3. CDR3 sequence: CSAQGAWTEAFF. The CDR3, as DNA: TGCAGCGCACAGGGGGCTTGGACTGAAGCTTTCTTT.

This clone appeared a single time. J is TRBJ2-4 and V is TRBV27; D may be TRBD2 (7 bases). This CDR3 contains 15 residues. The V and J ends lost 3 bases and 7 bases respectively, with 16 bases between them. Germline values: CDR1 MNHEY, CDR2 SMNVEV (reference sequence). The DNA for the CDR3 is TGTGCCAGCAGTTTCGGGGGGCGGATTGGGAACATTCAGTACTTC. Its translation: CASSFGGRIGNIQYF.

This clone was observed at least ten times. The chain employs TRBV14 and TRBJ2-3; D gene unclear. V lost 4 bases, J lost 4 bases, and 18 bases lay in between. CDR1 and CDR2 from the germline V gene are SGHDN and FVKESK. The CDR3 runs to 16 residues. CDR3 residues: CASSRLAFGGPDTQYF. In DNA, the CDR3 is TGTGCCAGCAGCCGGTTGGCCTTCGGTGGGCCAGATACGCAGTATTTT.

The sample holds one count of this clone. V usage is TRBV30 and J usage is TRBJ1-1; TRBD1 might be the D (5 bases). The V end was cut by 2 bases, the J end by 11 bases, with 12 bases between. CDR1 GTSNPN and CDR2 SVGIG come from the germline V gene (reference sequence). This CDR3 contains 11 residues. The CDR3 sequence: CAWSRQSRAFF. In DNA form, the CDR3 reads TGTGCCTGGAGTCGACAGTCGAGGGCTTTCTTT.